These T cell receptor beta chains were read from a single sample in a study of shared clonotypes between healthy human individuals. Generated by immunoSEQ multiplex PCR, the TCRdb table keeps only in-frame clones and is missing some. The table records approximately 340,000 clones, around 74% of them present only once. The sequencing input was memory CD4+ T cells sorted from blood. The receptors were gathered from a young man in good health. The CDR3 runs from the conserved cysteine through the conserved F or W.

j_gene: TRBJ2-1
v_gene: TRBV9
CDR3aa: CASSVGASEVNEQFF

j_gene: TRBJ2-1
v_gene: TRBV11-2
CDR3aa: CASSSFKREQFF

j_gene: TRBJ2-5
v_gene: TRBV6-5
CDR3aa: CASSYSLAGGQETQYF

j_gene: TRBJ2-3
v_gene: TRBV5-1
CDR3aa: CASSLWSGSTDTQYF

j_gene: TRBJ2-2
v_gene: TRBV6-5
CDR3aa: CASRSLAVTGELFF

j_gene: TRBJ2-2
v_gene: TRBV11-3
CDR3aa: CASSLGARGRWTGELFF

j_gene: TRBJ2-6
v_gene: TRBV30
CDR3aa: CAWDTGGVGANVLTF

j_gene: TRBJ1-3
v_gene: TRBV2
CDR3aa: CASSERGGTIYF

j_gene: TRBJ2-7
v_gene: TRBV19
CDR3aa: CASSMGMESRTPYEQYF

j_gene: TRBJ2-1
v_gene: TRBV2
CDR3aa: CASSRAAGSYNEQFF

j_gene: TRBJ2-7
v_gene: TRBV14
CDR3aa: CASSQDLAREQYF

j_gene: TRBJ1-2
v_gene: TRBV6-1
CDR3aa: CASESGTGYGYGYTF

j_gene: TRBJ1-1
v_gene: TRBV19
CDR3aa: CASISDRALLNTEAFF

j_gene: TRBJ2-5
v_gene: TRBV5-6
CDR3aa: CASRRQGGAETQYF

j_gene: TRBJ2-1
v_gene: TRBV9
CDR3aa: CASSVVGSYNEQFF

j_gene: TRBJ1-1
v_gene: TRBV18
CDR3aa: CASSPPRGAFLAFF

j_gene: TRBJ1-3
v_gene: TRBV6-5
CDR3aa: CARGVRSGNTIYF

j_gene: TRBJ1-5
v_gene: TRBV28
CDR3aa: CASSPSPGLGGIAQPQHF